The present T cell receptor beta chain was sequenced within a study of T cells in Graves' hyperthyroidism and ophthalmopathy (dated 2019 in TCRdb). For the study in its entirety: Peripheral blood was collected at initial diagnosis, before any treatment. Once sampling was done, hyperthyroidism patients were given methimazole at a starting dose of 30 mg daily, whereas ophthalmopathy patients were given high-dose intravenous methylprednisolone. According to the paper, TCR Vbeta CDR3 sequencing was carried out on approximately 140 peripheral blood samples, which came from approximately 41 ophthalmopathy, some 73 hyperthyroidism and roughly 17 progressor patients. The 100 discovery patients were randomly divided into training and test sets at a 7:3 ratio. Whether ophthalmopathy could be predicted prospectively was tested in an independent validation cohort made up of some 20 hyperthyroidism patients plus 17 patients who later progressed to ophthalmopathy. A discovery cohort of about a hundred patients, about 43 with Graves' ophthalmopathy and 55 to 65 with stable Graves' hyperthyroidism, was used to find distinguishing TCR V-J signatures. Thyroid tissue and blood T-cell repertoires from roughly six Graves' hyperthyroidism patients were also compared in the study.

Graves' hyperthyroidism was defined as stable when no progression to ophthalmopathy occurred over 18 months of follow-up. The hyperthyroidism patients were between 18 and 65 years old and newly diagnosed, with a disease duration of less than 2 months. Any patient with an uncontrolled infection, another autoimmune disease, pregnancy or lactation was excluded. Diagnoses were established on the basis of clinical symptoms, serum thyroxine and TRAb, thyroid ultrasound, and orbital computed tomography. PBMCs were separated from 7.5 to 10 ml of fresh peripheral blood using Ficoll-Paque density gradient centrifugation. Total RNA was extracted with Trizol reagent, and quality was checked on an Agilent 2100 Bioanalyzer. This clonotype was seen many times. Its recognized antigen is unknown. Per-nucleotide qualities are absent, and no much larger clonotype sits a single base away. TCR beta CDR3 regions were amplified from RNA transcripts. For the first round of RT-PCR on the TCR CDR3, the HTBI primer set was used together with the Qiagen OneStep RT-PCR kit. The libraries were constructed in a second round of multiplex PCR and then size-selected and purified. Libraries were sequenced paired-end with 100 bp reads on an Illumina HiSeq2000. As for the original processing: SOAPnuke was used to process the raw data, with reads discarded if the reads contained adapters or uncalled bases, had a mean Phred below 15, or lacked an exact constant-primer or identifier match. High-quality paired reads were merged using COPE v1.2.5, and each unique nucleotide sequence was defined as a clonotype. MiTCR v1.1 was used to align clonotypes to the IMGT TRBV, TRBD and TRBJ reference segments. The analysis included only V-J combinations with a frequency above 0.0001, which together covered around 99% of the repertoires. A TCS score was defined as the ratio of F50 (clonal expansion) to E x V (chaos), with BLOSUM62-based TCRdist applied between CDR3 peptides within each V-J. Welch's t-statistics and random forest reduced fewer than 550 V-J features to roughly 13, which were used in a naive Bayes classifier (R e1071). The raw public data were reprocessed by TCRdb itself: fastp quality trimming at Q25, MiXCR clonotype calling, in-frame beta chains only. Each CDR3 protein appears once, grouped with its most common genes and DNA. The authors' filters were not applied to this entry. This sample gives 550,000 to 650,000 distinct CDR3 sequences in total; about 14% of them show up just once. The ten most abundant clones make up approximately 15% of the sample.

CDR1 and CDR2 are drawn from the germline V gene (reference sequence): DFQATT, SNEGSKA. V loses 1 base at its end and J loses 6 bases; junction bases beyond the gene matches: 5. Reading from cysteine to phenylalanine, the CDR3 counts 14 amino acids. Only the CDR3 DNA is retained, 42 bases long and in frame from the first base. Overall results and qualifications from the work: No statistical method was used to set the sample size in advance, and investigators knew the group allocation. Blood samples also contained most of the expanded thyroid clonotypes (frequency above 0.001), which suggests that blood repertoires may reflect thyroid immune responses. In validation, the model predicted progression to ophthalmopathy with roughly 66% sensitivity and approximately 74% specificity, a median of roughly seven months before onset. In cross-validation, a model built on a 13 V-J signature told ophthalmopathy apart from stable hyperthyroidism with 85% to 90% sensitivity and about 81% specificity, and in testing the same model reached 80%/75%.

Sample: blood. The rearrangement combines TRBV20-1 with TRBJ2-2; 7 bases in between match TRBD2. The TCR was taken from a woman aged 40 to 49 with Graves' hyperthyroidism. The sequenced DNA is TGCAGTGCTAGAGTGGGAGGGGCGGCCGGGGAGCTGTTTTTT. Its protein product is CSARVGGAAGELFF.